The rows below give T cell receptor beta chains drawn from one sample of a study of blood T cell repertoires in COVID-19. The repertoire was sequenced with immunoSEQ multiplex PCR; TCRdb's copy has only in-frame clones and lacks some. The profile shows around 290,000 clones, approximately 86% of them singletons. The sequencing sample was made of peripheral blood. The receptors were sampled from a woman in her 70s with COVID-19, enrolled during active disease. Each CDR3 is given with its conserved first and last residue. The D gene is left open where the match is weak. The size field is filled for only some rows; it gives once, few, many or a size class.

D gene	V gene	J gene	clone size	CDR3 DNA	CDR3 protein
TRBD1	TRBV7-2	TRBJ1-1	NA	TGTGCCAGCAGCTTTAGGACAGGGGGCTCTGAAGCTTTCTTT	CASSFRTGGSEAFF
TRBD1	TRBV5-8	TRBJ2-7	few	TGTGCCAGCACCCGCCCGGGACAGGGGGGCCCCTACGAGCAGTACTTC	CASTRPGQGGPYEQYF
NA	TRBV19	TRBJ1-6	NA	TGTGCCAGTAGTATCCCCGGAGGGAATTCACCCCTCCACTTT	CASSIPGGNSPLHF
TRBD1	TRBV5-1	TRBJ1-2	NA	TGCGCCAGCAGCTTGGATGGACAGGTCTTTAACTATGGCTACACCTTC	CASSLDGQVFNYGYTF
TRBD1	TRBV3-1/TRBV3-2	TRBJ1-2	NA	TGTGCCAGCAGCCAGGGACAGGCTAACTATGGCTACACCTTC	CASSQGQANYGYTF
NA	TRBV7-2	TRBJ1-6	NA	TGTGCCAGCAGCCCCCAGTCAGACTATAATTCACCCCTCCACTTT	CASSPQSDYNSPLHF
NA	TRBV29-1	TRBJ1-1	NA	TGCAGCGCCCGAGGAGGTACTGAAGCTTTCTTT	CSARGGTEAFF
TRBD1	TRBV2	TRBJ2-7	NA	TGTGCCAGCAGTGAATTAGGGACAGTTAACTACGAGCAGTACTTC	CASSELGTVNYEQYF
NA	TRBV2	TRBJ2-1	NA	TGTGCCAGCAAAAACAGTTACAATGAGCAGTTCTTC	CASKNSYNEQFF
NA	TRBV27	TRBJ1-2	once	TGTGCCAGCAGTTTACTCCCCCCAGGGAACTATGGCTACACCTTC	CASSLLPPGNYGYTF
TRBD2	TRBV28	TRBJ2-7	NA	TGTGCCAGCAGTTCCATGGGGGGGAGGTACGAGCAGTACTTC	CASSSMGGRYEQYF
NA	TRBV7-9	TRBJ2-7	NA	TGTGCCAGCAGCTTAGGGGACAACGTCTACGAGCAGTACTTC	CASSLGDNVYEQYF
NA	TRBV27	TRBJ2-7	NA	TGTGCCAGCAGTTTAGTCGGGTCCTACGAGCAGTACTTC	CASSLVGSYEQYF
TRBD1	TRBV19	TRBJ2-5	few	TGTGCCAGTAGTATAGTCCCGGGACAGGGGAAAGAGACCCAGTACTTC	CASSIVPGQGKETQYF
NA	TRBV18	TRBJ2-7	NA	TGTGCCAGCTCACCACCGGGGGGACCCTTCGAGCAGTACTTC	CASSPPGGPFEQYF
TRBD1	TRBV18	TRBJ2-7	NA	TGTGCCAGCTCCCCCGGGACAGGGAAAGAGCAGTACTTC	CASSPGTGKEQYF
TRBD1	TRBV14	TRBJ1-2	NA	TGTGCCAGCAGCCTTGGACAGGGGTATGGCTACACCTTC	CASSLGQGYGYTF
TRBD1	TRBV10-3	TRBJ1-2	NA	TGTGCCATCAGTGGAGGGGTGGGACAGGGGGCTGGCGGCTACACCTTC	CAISGGVGQGAGGYTF
NA	TRBV6-5	TRBJ1-3	NA	TGTGCCAGCAGTCCCCGCGTCACTGGAAACACCATATATTTT	CASSPRVTGNTIYF
TRBD1	TRBV28	TRBJ2-7	NA	TGTGCCAGCAGTTTAAACAGGGGAAGGTTGGCGCAGTACTTC	CASSLNRGRLAQYF
NA	TRBV6-2/TRBV6-3	TRBJ1-2	NA	TGTGCCAGCAGTTATCAGGGTTCTGTGAACTATGGCTACACCTTC	CASSYQGSVNYGYTF
NA	TRBV2	TRBJ2-1	NA	TGTGCCAGCAGTCGGGGGTACAATGAGCAGTTCTTC	CASSRGYNEQFF
NA	TRBV2	TRBJ1-1	NA	TGTGCCAGCACTGATGGTTCCCAGGGTAACACTGAAGCTTTCTTT	CASTDGSQGNTEAFF
NA	TRBV5-1	TRBJ2-1	NA	TGCGCCAGCAGAACGAAGGGGGATTCGCTAAATGAGCAGTTCTTC	CASRTKGDSLNEQFF
NA	TRBV1	TRBJ2-5	NA	TGCACCAGCAGCCGTTTGGCGGGGGACGAGACCCAGTACTTC	CTSSRLAGDETQYF
NA	TRBV9	TRBJ2-1	many	TGTGCCAGCAGCGAGGGGGGGAGCTCCTACAATGAGCAGTTCTTC	CASSEGGSSYNEQFF
TRBD2	TRBV7-2	TRBJ2-5	NA	TGTGCCAGCAGCCCCCCAATGGCTAGCGGGGGGGCCGGGACCCAGTACTTC	CASSPPMASGGAGTQYF
TRBD2	TRBV10-3	TRBJ2-3	once	TGTGCCATCAGTGAGAACGAGCGGGATAGCACAGATACGCAGTATTTT	CAISENERDSTDTQYF
TRBD1	TRBV7-9	TRBJ1-2	NA	TGTGCCAGCAGCTTCCCGACAGGGTTTGGCTACACCTTC	CASSFPTGFGYTF
NA	TRBV7-2	TRBJ1-6	NA	TGTGCCAGCAGCCCCATCGGGGGGATCGGACCCCACTTT	CASSPIGGIGPHF
NA	TRBV9	TRBJ1-1	few	TGTGCCAGCAGCGTAGGTGGGTCCCCAGGGGCTGAAGCTTTCTTT	CASSVGGSPGAEAFF
NA	TRBV19	TRBJ1-2	NA	TGTGCCAGTACCCCGGACAGAAACTATGGCTACACCTTC	CASTPDRNYGYTF
NA	TRBV24-1	TRBJ2-7	few	TGTGCCACCAGTGGGGGAGACAACTCCTACGAGCAGTACTTC	CATSGGDNSYEQYF
TRBD1	TRBV10-3	TRBJ1-2	few	TGTGCCATCGGAGACCCGACAGGGGTGGAGGGCTACACCTTC	CAIGDPTGVEGYTF
NA	TRBV5-4	TRBJ2-7	once	TGTGCCAGCAGCTTGGTCCCTACCTACGAGCAGTACTTC	CASSLVPTYEQYF
TRBD2	TRBV24-1	TRBJ2-3	NA	TGTGCCACCAGTGGCCACCCCCTAGCGGGGGTTCAAACGCAGTATTTT	CATSGHPLAGVQTQYF
TRBD1	TRBV3-1/TRBV3-2	TRBJ2-5	NA	TGTGCCAGCAGCCAAAGCCCCCAGGGGGAAAAGACCCAGTACTTC	CASSQSPQGEKTQYF
TRBD1	TRBV5-3	TRBJ1-6	once	TGTGCCAGAAGCTTGGAAGGGGGCATCGGGACACCCCTCCACTTT	CARSLEGGIGTPLHF
TRBD2	TRBV4-1	TRBJ2-7	NA	TGCGCCAGCAGCCCGGGACTAGCGTCCTACGAGCAGTACTTC	CASSPGLASYEQYF
NA	TRBV28	TRBJ2-5	once	TGTGCCAGCAGTTCCAGGGAGACCCAGTACTTC	CASSSRETQYF
NA	TRBV19	TRBJ2-3	once	TGTGCCAGTCCAAACCGGGGTACTAGGGTATATACGCAGTATTTT	CASPNRGTRVYTQYF
NA	TRBV4-1	TRBJ2-3	NA	TGCGCCAGCAGCCAAGTCAGAAGCACAGATACGCAGTATTTT	CASSQVRSTDTQYF
TRBD2	TRBV2	TRBJ2-2	NA	TGTGCCAGCAGTTGGACTAGCGGGAATATCGGGGAGCTGTTTTTT	CASSWTSGNIGELFF
NA	TRBV10-3	TRBJ1-2	NA	TGTGCCATCAGTGAGTCCGGGGGGATTGGGGATGGCTACACCTTC	CAISESGGIGDGYTF
TRBD1	TRBV3-1/TRBV3-2	TRBJ1-2	NA	TGTGCCAGCAGCCAAGCGACAGGGTCGGGTGGCTACACCTTC	CASSQATGSGGYTF
TRBD2	TRBV5-1	TRBJ2-3	NA	TGCGCCAGCAGCTTGGCTAGCGGGGGGGCAGATACGCAGTATTTT	CASSLASGGADTQYF
TRBD1	TRBV10-2	TRBJ2-7	NA	TGCGCCAGAGTCACAGGGGCTGCCTACGAGCAGTACTTC	CARVTGAAYEQYF
NA	TRBV12-3/TRBV12-4	TRBJ2-7	NA	TGTGCCAGCAGTTTAAACAGGGCGGGCGAGCAGTACTTC	CASSLNRAGEQYF
NA	TRBV6-6	TRBJ2-1	NA	TGTGCCAGCAGTTACACTGGGGGAGGAAACAATGAGCAGTTCTTC	CASSYTGGGNNEQFF
TRBD1	TRBV4-3	TRBJ1-3	NA	TGCGCCAGCAGCCTTAACGACAGGGTCTCTGGAAACACCATATATTTT	CASSLNDRVSGNTIYF
TRBD1	TRBV10-3	TRBJ1-2	NA	TGTGCCATCAGTGAACAGGGGGCGTTGAATGGCTACACCTTC	CAISEQGALNGYTF
NA	TRBV6-5	TRBJ1-2	NA	TGTGCCAGCAGTCTCAGCCGCGATAGGGGATATGGCTACACCTTC	CASSLSRDRGYGYTF
TRBD1	TRBV28	TRBJ2-6	few	TGTGCCAGCAGTATGACACCGGGACAGGGTCTGGCAGGGGCCAACGTCCTGACTTTC	CASSMTPGQGLAGANVLTF
TRBD1	TRBV5-1	TRBJ2-5	NA	TGCGCCAGCAGCTCCTACCCGACAGGGGGCGGGGAGACCCAGTACTTC	CASSSYPTGGGETQYF
TRBD1	TRBV6-1	TRBJ1-6	NA	TGTGCCAGCAGTGATGGGACAGGGAATTCACCCCTCCACTTT	CASSDGTGNSPLHF
TRBD2	TRBV24-1	TRBJ2-7	NA	TGTGCCACCAGTGATTCGGGACTAGCAGGCAACGAGCAGTACTTC	CATSDSGLAGNEQYF
NA	TRBV29-1	TRBJ2-5	NA	TGCAGCGTTGAGAGGGCAGTCCTCCAAGAGACCCAGTACTTC	CSVERAVLQETQYF
TRBD2	TRBV7-2	TRBJ2-7	NA	TGTGCCAGCAGCCAGGGACTAGCGGGGGCTCGCGAGCAGTACTTC	CASSQGLAGAREQYF
TRBD1	TRBV6-5	TRBJ1-1	NA	TGTGCCAGCAACAGGGGGGTAAACACTGAAGCTTTCTTT	CASNRGVNTEAFF
NA	TRBV4-1	TRBJ1-2	NA	TGCGCCAGCAGCCAAGTGGGGGGAGCACGCTATGGCTACACCTTC	CASSQVGGARYGYTF